This T cell receptor beta chain was captured in a study of T-cell memory formation after mild COVID-19. On the study more broadly: In these data, TCR clusters were largely donor specific. Study-level results: Those CD4+ clones that contracted were mainly in CM and EM (CD8+ ones in EMRA). Cross-reactive memory appears to have joined, as suggested by some responding clones showing up in pre-infection memory.

This CDR3 comprises 15 residues. V gave up 2 bases and J gave up 2 bases; unmatched junction bases: 2. In germline, CDR1 is SGDLS, CDR2 YYNGEE. Concerning this clonotype: What it recognizes is unknown.

TCR alpha and TCR beta cDNA libraries with sample barcodes and UMIs came from 5'RACE using constant-segment primers. TCRdb itself ran the 5' RACE reads through MiXCR, one entry per CDR3 protein. The sample carries 150,000 or so distinct CDR3 sequences, roughly 10% recorded once. The receptor comes from a man aged 18 to 30 who had mild COVID-19 (a few samples of this study predate the infection). Cell type and time point are not known. The chain combines TRBV9 with TRBJ2-5, with TRBD2 matching over 11 bases. The sequenced material came from PBMCs or a T cell subset sorted from them (not recorded which). The CDR3 DNA follows: TGTGCCAGCAGCGTGGGACTAGCGGAACAAGAGACCCAGTACTTC. Its protein is CASSVGLAEQETQYF. Full variable domain (outside the CDR3, taken from reference TRBV9 and TRBJ2-5): DSGVTQTPKHLITATGQRVTLRCSPRSGDLSVYWYQQSLDQGLQFLIQYYNGEERAKGNILERFSAQQFPDLHSELNLSSLELGDSALYFCASSVGLAEQETQYFGPGTRLLVL.